This section outlines one TCR beta chain sequence together with its context. The data belong to a study of blood T cell repertoires in COVID-19. Study-wide context: Some COVID-19 samples were acute and others convalescent; all came from the United States, Italy and Spain.

In the authors' methods: Amplified reference gene primers provided the basis for estimating nucleated cell counts. Sequencing was performed with immunoSEQ multiplex PCR; in TCRdb, only in-frame clones are kept and a portion is missing. Clone size and the V and J calls come from that table; the DNA yielded D and trimming. This table has nearly 400,000 clones, roughly 90% appearing once. The V gene's germline CDR1 is MNHEY and CDR2 SVGAGI. With 4 bases removed from V and 2 bases from J, the gap between germline ends came to 12 bases. CDR3 length: 14 amino acids. The source material was PBMCs or T cells enriched from blood (not recorded which). This receptor was taken from a woman aged 25-40 years who had recovered from COVID-19. The chain recombines TRBV6-5 with TRBJ2-7; D possibly corresponds to TRBD1 (5 bases). The CDR3 bases are TGTGCCAGCAGTTTCTTGGGGCCTACCTACGAGCAGTACTTC. As protein: CASSFLGPTYEQYF.